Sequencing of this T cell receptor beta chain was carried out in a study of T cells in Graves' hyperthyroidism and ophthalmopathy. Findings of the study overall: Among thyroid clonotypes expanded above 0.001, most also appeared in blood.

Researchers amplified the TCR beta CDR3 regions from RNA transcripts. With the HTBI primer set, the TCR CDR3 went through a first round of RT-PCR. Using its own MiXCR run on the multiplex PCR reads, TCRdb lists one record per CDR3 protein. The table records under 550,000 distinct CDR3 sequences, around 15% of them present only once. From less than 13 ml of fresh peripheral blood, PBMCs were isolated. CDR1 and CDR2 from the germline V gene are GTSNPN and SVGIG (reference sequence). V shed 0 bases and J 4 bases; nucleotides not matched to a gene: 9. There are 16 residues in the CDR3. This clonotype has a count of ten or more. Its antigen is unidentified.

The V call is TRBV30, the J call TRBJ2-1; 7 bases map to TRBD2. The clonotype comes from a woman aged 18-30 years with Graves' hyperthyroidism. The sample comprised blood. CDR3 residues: CAWSVSPGGRYNEQFF. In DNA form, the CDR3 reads TGTGCCTGGAGTGTAAGTCCGGGAGGAAGATACAATGAGCAGTTCTTC.